This TCR beta chain stems from a study of cytomegalovirus exposure and HLA in healthy donors. PCR was performed using 60 Vbeta and 13 Jbeta primers. Using immunoSEQ multiplex PCR, the repertoire was profiled, and TCRdb retains in-frame clones only, with some absent. The profile shows about 120,000 clones, more than 60% of them singletons. Comments on this clone: No antigen is known for it.

Study findings and constraints: The sole available immune exposure information was CMV serostatus. Previously analyzed data showed that most TCR beta V segments were productive at a frequency of about 87% or about 30%. In a later analysis, TCR beta V- and J-gene trimming was associated with a missense DCLRE1C variant.

This CDR3 is 18 amino acids long. V gave up 0 bases and J gave up 0 bases; unmatched junction bases: 7. CDR1 SGHDN and CDR2 FVKESK come from the germline V gene. This receptor was obtained from a man aged 35 to 55 in good health and CMV-seropositive. V gene TRBV14 combines with J gene TRBJ1-5, with 8 bases matching TRBD1. Sequencing input: PBMCs. CDR3 coding DNA: TGTGCCAGCAGCCAAGAACCCCAGGGGGCGAATAGCAATCAGCCCCAGCATTTT. Translating gives CASSQEPQGANSNQPQHF.